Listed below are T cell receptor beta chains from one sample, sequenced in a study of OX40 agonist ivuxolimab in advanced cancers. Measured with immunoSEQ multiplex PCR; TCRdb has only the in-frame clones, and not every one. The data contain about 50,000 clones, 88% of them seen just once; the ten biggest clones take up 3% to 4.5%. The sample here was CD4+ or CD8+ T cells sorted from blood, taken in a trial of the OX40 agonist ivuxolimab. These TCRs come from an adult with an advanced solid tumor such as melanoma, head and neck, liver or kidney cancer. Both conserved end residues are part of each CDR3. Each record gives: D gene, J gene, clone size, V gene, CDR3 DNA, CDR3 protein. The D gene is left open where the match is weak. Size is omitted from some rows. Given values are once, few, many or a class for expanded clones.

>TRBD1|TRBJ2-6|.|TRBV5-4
TGTGCCAGCAACAGGGGATCCCCCTCTGGGGCCAACGTCCTGACTTTC
CASNRGSPSGANVLTF
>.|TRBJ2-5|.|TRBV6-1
TGTGCCAGCAGTGGAGGAGGGATCCTGGAGACCCAGTACTTC
CASSGGGILETQYF
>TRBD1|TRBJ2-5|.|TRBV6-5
TGTGCCAGCAGACGCACAGGGGACCCGAGGACCCAGTACTTC
CASRRTGDPRTQYF
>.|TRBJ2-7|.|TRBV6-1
TGTGCCAGCAGTGAACAGTCCAGGGTGTTGTCCTACGAGCAGTACTTC
CASSEQSRVLSYEQYF
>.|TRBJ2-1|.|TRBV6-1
TGTGCCAGTCGACATTACAATGAGCAGTTCTTC
CASRHYNEQFF
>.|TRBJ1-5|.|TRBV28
TGTGCCAGCAACACTGGAGGGGGCAATCAGCCCCAGCATTTT
CASNTGGGNQPQHF
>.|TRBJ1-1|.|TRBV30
TGTGCCTGGAGTGTTTCCGGGACAAGGAGCACTGAAGCTTTCTTT
CAWSVSGTRSTEAFF
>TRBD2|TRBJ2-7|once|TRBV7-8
TGTGCCAGCAGCTTAGAGTCCCTAGCGGGTTCATCCTACGAGCAGTACTTC
CASSLESLAGSSYEQYF
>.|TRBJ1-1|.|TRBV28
TGTGCCAGCAGCTACTCTAACGCCGGGGGGGGGAACACTGAAGCTTTCTTT
CASSYSNAGGGNTEAFF
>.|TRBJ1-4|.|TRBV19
TGTGCCAGTAGTATATTCGGAGAAAAACTGTTTTTT
CASSIFGEKLFF
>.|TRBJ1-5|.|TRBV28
TGTGCCAGCAGTTTAACAGAACCTTATCAGCCCCAGCATTTT
CASSLTEPYQPQHF
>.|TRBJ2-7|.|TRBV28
TGTGCCAGCACTCCAGGCGGGGATCTCGGAGAGCAGTACTTC
CASTPGGDLGEQYF
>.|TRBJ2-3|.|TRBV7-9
TGTGCCAGCAGCTTAGCAGGGGGAACAGATACGCAGTATTTT
CASSLAGGTDTQYF
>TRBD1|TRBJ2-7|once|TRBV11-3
TGTGCCAGCAGCCCCTCCGCAGGGGGCTCCTACGAGCAGTACTTC
CASSPSAGGSYEQYF
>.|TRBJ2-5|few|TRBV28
TGTGCCAGCAGTTTTAGAGAGACCCAGTACTTC
CASSFRETQYF
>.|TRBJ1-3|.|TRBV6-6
TGTGCCAGCAGTTACTTCTCCTCTGGAAACACCATATATTTT
CASSYFSSGNTIYF
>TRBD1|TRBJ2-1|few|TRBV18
TGTGCCGCCTCAGGGGGCTTAAATGATGAGCAGTTCTTC
CAASGGLNDEQFF
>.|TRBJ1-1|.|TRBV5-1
TGCGCCAGCAGCTTGGACATAAACACTGAAGCTTTCTTT
CASSLDINTEAFF
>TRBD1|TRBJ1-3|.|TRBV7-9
TGTGCCAGCAGCCAAATAGGGACAGGCTCTGGAAACACCATATATTTT
CASSQIGTGSGNTIYF
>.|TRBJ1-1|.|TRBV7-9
TGTGCCAGCAGCTTAGCTGCAGGGCCGAACACTGAAGCTTTCTTT
CASSLAAGPNTEAFF
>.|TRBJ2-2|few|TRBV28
TGTGCCACCATTGGGGGGGGGCCATTTCACGGGGAGCTGTTTTTT
CATIGGGPFHGELFF
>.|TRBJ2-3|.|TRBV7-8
TGTGCCAGCAGCTTATCAGATACGCAGTATTTT
CASSLSDTQYF
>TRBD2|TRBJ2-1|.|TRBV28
TGTGCCAGTACAGGGACTAGCGGGGTGAATGAGCAGTTCTTC
CASTGTSGVNEQFF
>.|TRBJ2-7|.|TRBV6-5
TGTGCCAGCAGTTACGGGTACTCAGGGGCCGAGCAGTACTTC
CASSYGYSGAEQYF
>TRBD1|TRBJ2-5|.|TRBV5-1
TGCGCCAGCAGCTTGCCGGCAGGGGGCTTAAAGGAGACCCAGTACTTC
CASSLPAGGLKETQYF
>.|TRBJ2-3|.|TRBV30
TGTGCCTGGGGCAGGGGGGGCACAGATACGCAGTATTTT
CAWGRGGTDTQYF
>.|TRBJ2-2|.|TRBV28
TGTGCCAGCAGTTCACCGGGGTATCGGGTCACCGGGGAGCTGTTTTTT
CASSSPGYRVTGELFF
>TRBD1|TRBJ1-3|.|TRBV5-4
TGTGCCAGCAGCAGGGACAGCTCTGGAAACACCATATATTTT
CASSRDSSGNTIYF
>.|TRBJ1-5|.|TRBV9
TGTGCCAGCAGCGTAGATGAGAGTCAGCCCCAGCATTTT
CASSVDESQPQHF
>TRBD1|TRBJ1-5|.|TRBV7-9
TGTGCCAGCAGCAAGACAGGGTCGAGCAATCAGCCCCAGCATTTT
CASSKTGSSNQPQHF
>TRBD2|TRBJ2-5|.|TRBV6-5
TGTGCCAGCAGTTCAAGCGGGAGGGAGACCCAGTACTTC
CASSSSGRETQYF
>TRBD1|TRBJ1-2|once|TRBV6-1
TGTGCCAGCAGTGGGGGACAGGGAATTAGGAACTATGGCTACACCTTC
CASSGGQGIRNYGYTF
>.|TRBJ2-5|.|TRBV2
TGTGCCAGCAGTGAAGCACGGGGAGTTAAAGAGACCCAGTACTTC
CASSEARGVKETQYF
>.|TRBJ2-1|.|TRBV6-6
TGTGCCAGCAGTTATGAGGGGGGAATGAAAGAGCAGTTCTTC
CASSYEGGMKEQFF
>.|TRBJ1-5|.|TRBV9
TGTGCCAGCAGCGCCTTAGGTGCTCAGCCCCAGCATTTT
CASSALGAQPQHF
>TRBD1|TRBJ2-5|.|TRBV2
TGTGCCAGCACCCAGTCCGGGACAGGGAAAGAGACCCAGTACTTC
CASTQSGTGKETQYF
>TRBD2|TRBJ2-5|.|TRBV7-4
TGTGCCAGCAGCGCAGGGACTAGCGGGGGGGAAGAGACCCAGTACTTC
CASSAGTSGGEETQYF
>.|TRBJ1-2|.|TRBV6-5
TGTGCCAGCAGTTACACCGGTTTGCGAGGCTACACCTTC
CASSYTGLRGYTF
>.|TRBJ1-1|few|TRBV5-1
TGCGCCAGCAGCTCTGGACTCCCCTCGACAGCGGAAGCTTTCTTT
CASSSGLPSTAEAFF
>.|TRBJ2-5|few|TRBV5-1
TGCGCCAGCAGCCTAACCGGGACCCGCTTGGGTGAGACCCAGTACTTC
CASSLTGTRLGETQYF
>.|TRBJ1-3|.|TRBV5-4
TGTGCCAGCAGCACTGGAGGTCCGGGCCTCATCGGCAACACCATATATTTT
CASSTGGPGLIGNTIYF
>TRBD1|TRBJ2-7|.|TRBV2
TGTGCCAGCAGTTTGGACAGGTCATCCTACGAGCAGTACTTC
CASSLDRSSYEQYF
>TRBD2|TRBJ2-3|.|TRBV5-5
TGTGCCAGCAGCTCACTAAGGACTAGCGGCACAGATACGCAGTATTTT
CASSSLRTSGTDTQYF
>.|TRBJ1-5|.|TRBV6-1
TGTGCCAGCAAAGGGACTAGCAATCAGCCCCAGCATTTT
CASKGTSNQPQHF
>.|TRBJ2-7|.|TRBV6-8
TGTGCCAGCAGCCTTGGGACGGGGAGGAGTGGCGAGCAGTACTTC
CASSLGTGRSGEQYF
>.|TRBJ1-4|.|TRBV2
TGTGCCAGCAGTGTCTTGCAGGGTCAGGTTGAAAAACTGTTTTTT
CASSVLQGQVEKLFF
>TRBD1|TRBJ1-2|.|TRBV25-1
TGTGCCAGCAGTGAGACAGGGGAGGGGTATGGCTACACCTTC
CASSETGEGYGYTF
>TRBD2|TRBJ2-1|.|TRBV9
TGTGCCAGCAGCCCAACTAGCGGGGGTTACAATGAGCAGTTCTTC
CASSPTSGGYNEQFF
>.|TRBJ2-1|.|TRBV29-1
TGCAGCACCCGACAGGTACTGAGGTACAATGAGCAGTTCTTC
CSTRQVLRYNEQFF
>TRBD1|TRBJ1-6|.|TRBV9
TGTGCCAGCAGCAACCAACAGGGGGCAGACTCACCCCTCCACTTT
CASSNQQGADSPLHF
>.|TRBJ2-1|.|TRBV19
TGTGCCTCTAACCGGCAGGGGACAAACTCCTACAATGAGCAGTTCTTC
CASNRQGTNSYNEQFF